Presented here are 12 T cell receptor beta chains from one specimen sequenced in a study of radiotherapy plus CTLA-4 blockade in lung cancer. Only in-frame clones appear in the TCRdb table, and some are missing; sequencing was by immunoSEQ multiplex PCR. The table lists 80,000 or so clones, approximately 80% of them singletons. The material sequenced was peripheral blood, taken from a patient treated with radiotherapy plus ipilimumab. Receptors were obtained from a human donor with non-small cell lung cancer who had stable disease on radiotherapy plus ipilimumab.

This chain connects TRBV6-1 to TRBJ1-5; D gene uncertain. Germline V lookup: CDR1 MNHNS, CDR2 SASEGT. The CDR3 is 15 amino acids. V lost 8 bases and J 0 bases, leaving 14 bases between the germline ends. The CDR3 nucleotides are TGTGCCAGCCGGGCAGCCCCCCATAGCAATCAGCCCCAGCATTTT. It specifies CASRAAPHSNQPQHF.

This clone has a handful of counts. V is TRBV7-9 and J is TRBJ1-3; 7 bases map to TRBD1. V lost 5 bases and J lost 4; bases outside the gene matches: 5. Germline V gene lookup returns CDR1 SEHNR and CDR2 FQNEAQ (reference sequence). This CDR3 is 14 amino acids long. DNA for the CDR3: TGTGCCAGCAGCAACAGGGGAGGAGGAAACACCATATATTTT. Its protein is CASSNRGGGNTIYF.

This clone is a singleton in its sample. The junction and the germline gene differ at one end; a read error may be behind it. V is TRBV6-1 and J is TRBJ2-7, with D possibly matching TRBD1 (5 bases). Germline V gene lookup returns CDR1 MNHNS and CDR2 SASEGT. This CDR3 region has 13 residues. CDR3 coding DNA: TGTGCCAGCAGTGAAGGTAAGACAGCCGAGAAGAACTTC. Translation: CASSEGKTAEKNF.

The gene calls are TRBV6-5 and TRBJ1-1; a possible D gene is TRBD1 (5 bases). Germline values: CDR1 MNHEY, CDR2 SVGAGI. The ends were cut back, 4 bases at V and 1 base at J, with 13 bases in the middle. The CDR3 runs to 15 residues. This CDR3 is CASSSVGGGNTEAFF. The CDR3, as DNA: TGTGCCAGCAGTTCTGTCGGCGGGGGGAACACTGAAGCTTTCTTT.

Here the CDR3 reads CASSSLGTGSYNEQFF. The CDR3 DNA sequence: TGTGCCAGCAGTTCCCTAGGGACAGGGTCCTACAATGAGCAGTTCTTC. The chain uses TRBV27 and TRBJ2-1, with 9 bases lining up with TRBD1. The length of the CDR3 is 16 residues. Germline values: CDR1 MNHEY, CDR2 SMNVEV (reference sequence). V was pared by 4 bases and J by 1 base, with 5 bases of the junction left unmatched.

This sequence joins TRBV7-9 and TRBJ2-5, with 10 bases identical to TRBD1. Trimming removed 3 bases from V and 5 bases from J; junction bases left unmatched: 9. The CDR3 contains 16 residues. Per germline, CDR1 SEHNR and CDR2 FQNEAQ (reference sequence). CDR3 amino acids: CASSFPGTGVRETQYF. The CDR3 coding sequence is TGTGCCAGCAGCTTTCCCGGGACAGGGGTGCGGGAGACCCAGTACTTC. Based on the CDR3 plus reference TRBV7-9 and TRBJ2-5, the full variable domain is DTGVSQNPRHKITKRGQNVTFRCDPISEHNRLYWYRQTLGQGPEFLTYFQNEAQLEKSRLLSDRFSAERPKGSFSTLEIQRTEQGDSAMYLCASSFPGTGVRETQYFGPGTRLLVL.

V usage is TRBV18 and J usage is TRBJ2-5, with D maybe TRBD2 (6 bases). V was shortened by 5 bases and J by 5 bases, with 12 bases between the two germline ends. The V gene's germline CDR1 is KGHSH and CDR2 LQKENI. The CDR3 has 13 residues. CDR3 bases: TGTGCCAGCTCAACGGGACTCGGGGAGACCCAGTACTTC. This encodes CASSTGLGETQYF.

The J gene is TRBJ1-2, the V gene TRBV7-9; possible D gene TRBD1, 5 bases. This CDR3 region has 14 residues. Germline-derived CDR1 and CDR2 are SEHNR and FQNEAQ (reference sequence). Trimming left V 8 bases short and J 8 bases short, with 21 bases between. The CDR3 here is CASVSGGGAWGYTF. CDR3 DNA: TGTGCCAGCGTATCCGGTGGAGGGGCCTGGGGCTACACCTTC.

Relative to its sample, this clone is medium-sized. The chain has TRBV4-2 and TRBJ2-2, with TRBD2 identical over 11 bases. V shed 1 base and J 6 bases; nucleotides not matched to a gene: 7. In germline, CDR1 is LGHNA, CDR2 YNFKEQ. CDR3 size: 17 residues. CDR3 in amino acids: CASSQGFSGGAAGELFF. CDR3 DNA sequence: TGTGCCAGCAGCCAAGGATTTAGCGGGGGGGCAGCCGGGGAGCTGTTTTTT.

The chain carries TRBV5-6 and TRBJ1-2, with D perhaps TRBD1 (5 bases). The V end lost 4 bases, the J end lost 2 bases, and 12 bases lay between the germline ends. This CDR3 contains 14 residues. Germline assignment: CDR1 SGHDT and CDR2 YYEEEE. This CDR3 reads CASSRRGSNYGYTF. The DNA for the CDR3 is TGTGCCAGCAGCCGGCGGGGGTCGAACTATGGCTACACCTTC.

The V call is TRBV29-1, the J call TRBJ1-2; 7 bases match TRBD1. The trim removed 1 base at V and 4 bases at J, leaving 12 bases unmatched. Germline CDR1 SQVTM, CDR2 ANQGSEA. This CDR3 is built from 16 residues. The CDR3 protein is CSVEVGSTGRRYGYTF. CDR3 coding DNA: TGCAGCGTTGAAGTGGGGTCGACAGGGAGGCGCTATGGCTACACCTTC.

The chain couples TRBV2 to TRBJ2-7; perhaps D is TRBD1 or TRBD2 (5 bases each). Trimming removed 3 bases at V and 3 bases at J, with 6 bases between. Germline V lookup: CDR1 SNHLY, CDR2 FYNNEI. CDR3 length: 12 residues. DNA for the CDR3: TGTGCCAGCAGTGAGGGGGACTACGAGCAGTACTTC. Residues: CASSEGDYEQYF.